The 5 T cell receptor beta chains below come from one sample, sequenced in a study of cytomegalovirus exposure and HLA in healthy donors. This PCR relied on a set of 60 Vbeta primers and 13 Jbeta primers. Using immunoSEQ multiplex PCR, the repertoire was profiled, and TCRdb retains in-frame clones only, with some absent. The table includes approximately 190,000 clones, about 70% detected once. The sample was PBMCs. All receptors come from a young woman in good health and CMV-seronegative.

The J gene is TRBJ2-7, the V gene TRBV5-4; TRBD2 matches 10 bases. The V segment lost 1 base and the J segment 2 bases; nucleotides outside the gene matches: 6. CDR3 length: 16 amino acids. Germline CDR1 SGHNT, CDR2 YYREEE (reference sequence). In DNA, the CDR3 is TGTGCCAGCAGCTTGTTGCTAGCGGGAGTACCCTACGAGCAGTACTTC. Its translation: CASSLLLAGVPYEQYF.

The DNA of the CDR3 is TGTGCCTTGTCGGGACAGCGAGCTAACTATGGCTACACCTTC. Its protein is CALSGQRANYGYTF. The chain joins TRBV30 to TRBJ1-2, with 7 bases aligning to TRBD1. The J segment lost 0 bases and the V segment lost 7 bases, leaving 8 bases of the junction unmatched. Germline V lookup: CDR1 GTSNPN, CDR2 SVGIG (reference sequence). The CDR3 is 14 residues long.

The chain combines TRBV4-1 with TRBJ1-2; D is unresolved. V was shortened by 0 bases and J by 0 bases, with 11 bases between the two germline ends. Germline assignment: CDR1 MGHRA and CDR2 YSYEKL. The CDR3 consists of 16 residues. Written as DNA, the CDR3 is TGCGCCAGCAGCCAAGATCTGGCATCAACTAACTATGGCTACACCTTC. Translating gives CASSQDLASTNYGYTF.

The chain carries TRBV11-3 and TRBJ1-1; 8 positions match TRBD1. Germline CDR1 reads SGHNT; CDR2 reads YENEEA. The V segment lost 5 bases and the J segment 1 base; nucleotides outside the gene matches: 0. CDR3 length: 13 amino acids. CDR3 amino acids: CASSDRGNTEAFF. CDR3 in DNA: TGTGCCAGCAGCGACAGGGGGAACACTGAAGCTTTCTTT.

The sample holds one count of this clone. The rearrangement uses TRBV4-1 and TRBJ1-1; 10 nucleotides agree with TRBD1. Germline CDR1 is MGHRA and CDR2 is YSYEKL. V lost 5 bases to trimming and J lost 6 bases; unmatched junction nucleotides: 9. CDR3 length: 15 amino acids. The chain's CDR3 is CASSYPGQGFAEAFF. The CDR3 DNA follows: TGCGCCAGCAGCTATCCGGGACAGGGGTTCGCTGAAGCTTTCTTT.